This TCR beta chain is from a study of blood T cell repertoires in COVID-19. Study at large: Samples of COVID-19 (acute and convalescent) were obtained from the United States, Italy and Spain. T cells, B-cell-depleted T cells, or PBMCs provided the cDNA or gDNA that served as material.

Assay: immunoSEQ multiplex PCR; the TCRdb copy retains only in-frame clones and omits some. The sample includes 60,000 to 75,000 clones, 85% to 90% seen only once; the top ten take roughly 32%. V shed 8 bases and J shed 2 bases, with 15 bases lying between them. The V gene's germline CDR1 is SEHNR and CDR2 FQNEAQ (reference sequence). This CDR3 region has 14 residues. The chain uses TRBV7-9 and TRBJ1-2, with D perhaps matching TRBD1 (6 bases). Sequenced material: peripheral blood. The receptor comes from an elderly woman with active or convalescent COVID-19. For the CDR3, the DNA is TGTGCCAGCCACGGGGATACAGGGAACTATGGCTACACCTTC. Encoded protein: CASHGDTGNYGYTF.